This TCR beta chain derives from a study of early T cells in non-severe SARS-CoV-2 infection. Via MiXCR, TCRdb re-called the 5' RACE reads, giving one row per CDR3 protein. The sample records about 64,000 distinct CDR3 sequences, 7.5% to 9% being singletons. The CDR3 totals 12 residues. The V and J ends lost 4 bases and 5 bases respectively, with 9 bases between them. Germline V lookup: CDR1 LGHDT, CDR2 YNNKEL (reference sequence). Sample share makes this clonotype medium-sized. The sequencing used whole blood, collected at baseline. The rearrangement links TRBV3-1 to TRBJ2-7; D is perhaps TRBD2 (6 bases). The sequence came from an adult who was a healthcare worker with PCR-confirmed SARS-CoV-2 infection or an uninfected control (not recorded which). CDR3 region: CASSRGVHEQYF. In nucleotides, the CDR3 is TGTGCCAGCAGCCGGGGGGTTCACGAGCAGTACTTC.